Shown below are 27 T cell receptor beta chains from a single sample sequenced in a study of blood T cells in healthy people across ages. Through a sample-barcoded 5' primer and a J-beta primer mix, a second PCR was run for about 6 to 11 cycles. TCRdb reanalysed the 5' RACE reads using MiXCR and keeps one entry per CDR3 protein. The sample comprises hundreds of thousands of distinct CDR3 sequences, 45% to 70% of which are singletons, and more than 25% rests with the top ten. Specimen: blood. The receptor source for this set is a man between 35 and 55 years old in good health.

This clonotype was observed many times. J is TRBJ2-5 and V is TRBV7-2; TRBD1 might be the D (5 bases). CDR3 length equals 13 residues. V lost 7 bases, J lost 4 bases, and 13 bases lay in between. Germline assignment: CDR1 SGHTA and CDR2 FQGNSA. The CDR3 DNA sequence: TGTGCCAGCACCCGAACAGGAAGAGAGACCCAGTACTTC. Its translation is CASTRTGRETQYF.

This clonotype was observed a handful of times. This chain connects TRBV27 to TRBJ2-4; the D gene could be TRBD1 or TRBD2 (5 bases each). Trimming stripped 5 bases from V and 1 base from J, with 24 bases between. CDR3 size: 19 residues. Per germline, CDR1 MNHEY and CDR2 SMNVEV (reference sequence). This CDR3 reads CASSPPLGTSGRAKNIQYF. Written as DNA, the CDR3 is TGTGCCAGCAGTCCGCCACTAGGGACCTCCGGAAGGGCCAAAAACATTCAGTACTTC.

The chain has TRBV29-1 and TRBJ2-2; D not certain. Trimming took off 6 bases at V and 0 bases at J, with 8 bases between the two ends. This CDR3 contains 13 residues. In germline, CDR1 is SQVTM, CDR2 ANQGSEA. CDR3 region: CSVGAANTGELFF. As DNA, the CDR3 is TGCAGCGTGGGCGCAGCGAACACCGGGGAGCTGTTTTTT.

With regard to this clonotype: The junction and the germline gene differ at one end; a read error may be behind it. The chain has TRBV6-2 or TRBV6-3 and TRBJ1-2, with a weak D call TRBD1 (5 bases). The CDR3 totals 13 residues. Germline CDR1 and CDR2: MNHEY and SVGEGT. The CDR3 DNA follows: TGTGCCAGCAGTGCGAGGGACTCCTATGACTACACCTTC. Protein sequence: CASSARDSYDYTF.

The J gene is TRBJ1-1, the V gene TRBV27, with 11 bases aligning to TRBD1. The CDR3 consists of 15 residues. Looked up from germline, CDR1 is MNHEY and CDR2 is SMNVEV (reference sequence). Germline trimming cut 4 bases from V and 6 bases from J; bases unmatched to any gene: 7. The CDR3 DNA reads TGTGCCAGCAGTTATGGACAGGGGGCCCCCGCTGAAGCTTTCTTT. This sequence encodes CASSYGQGAPAEAFF.

CDR3 sequence reads: CASSWGQGDNQPQHF. The CDR3 DNA reads TGCGCCAGCAGCTGGGGACAGGGTGACAATCAGCCCCAGCATTTT. This sequence joins TRBV5-1 and TRBJ1-5; TRBD1 aligns across 9 bases. Looked up from germline, CDR1 is SGHRS and CDR2 is YFSETQ. The CDR3 is 15 residues long. V shed 3 bases and J 3 bases; nucleotides not matched to a gene: 4.

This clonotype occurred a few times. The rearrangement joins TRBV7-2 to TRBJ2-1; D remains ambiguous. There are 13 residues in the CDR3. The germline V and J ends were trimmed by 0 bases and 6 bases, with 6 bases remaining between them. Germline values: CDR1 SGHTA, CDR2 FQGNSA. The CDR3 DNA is TGTGCCAGCAGCTTAGCGCTCAGCAATGAGCAGTTCTTC. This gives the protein CASSLALSNEQFF.

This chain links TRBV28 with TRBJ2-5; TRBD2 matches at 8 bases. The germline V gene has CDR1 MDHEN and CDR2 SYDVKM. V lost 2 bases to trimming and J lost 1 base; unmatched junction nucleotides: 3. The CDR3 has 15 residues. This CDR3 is CASSLSGGSQETQYF. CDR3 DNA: TGTGCCAGCAGTTTAAGCGGGGGAAGCCAAGAGACCCAGTACTTC.

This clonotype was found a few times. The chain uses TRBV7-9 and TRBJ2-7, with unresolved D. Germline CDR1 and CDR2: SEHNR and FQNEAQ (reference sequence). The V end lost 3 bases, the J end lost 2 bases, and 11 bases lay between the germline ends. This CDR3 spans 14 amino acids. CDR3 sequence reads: CASSFRASPYEQYF. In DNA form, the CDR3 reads TGTGCCAGCAGCTTCCGGGCATCACCCTACGAGCAGTACTTC.

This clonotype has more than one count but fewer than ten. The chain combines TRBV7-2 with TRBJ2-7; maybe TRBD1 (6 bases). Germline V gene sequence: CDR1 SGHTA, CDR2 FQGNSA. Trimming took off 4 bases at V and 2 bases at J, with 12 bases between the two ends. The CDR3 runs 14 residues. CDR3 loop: CASSSNRVAYEQYF. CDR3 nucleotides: TGTGCCAGCAGCTCAAACAGGGTAGCCTACGAGCAGTACTTC.

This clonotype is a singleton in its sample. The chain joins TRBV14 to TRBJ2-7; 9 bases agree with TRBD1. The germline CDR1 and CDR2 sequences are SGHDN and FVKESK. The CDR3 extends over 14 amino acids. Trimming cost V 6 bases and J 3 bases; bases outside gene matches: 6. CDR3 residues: CASSRRDRDYEQYF. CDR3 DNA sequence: TGTGCCAGCAGTCGCCGGGACAGGGACTACGAGCAGTACTTC.

For the CDR3, the DNA is TGTGCCAGCAGGGAAAGTGGGACAGAAAAGCCCCAGCATTTT. Its translation is CASRESGTEKPQHF. The chain has TRBV6-4 and TRBJ1-5; TRBD1 agrees at 7 bases. Germline CDR1 is MRHNA and CDR2 is SNTAGT. The CDR3 is 14 amino acids. After removal of 6 bases from V and 8 bases from J, the junction contained 10 bases not matched to a gene.

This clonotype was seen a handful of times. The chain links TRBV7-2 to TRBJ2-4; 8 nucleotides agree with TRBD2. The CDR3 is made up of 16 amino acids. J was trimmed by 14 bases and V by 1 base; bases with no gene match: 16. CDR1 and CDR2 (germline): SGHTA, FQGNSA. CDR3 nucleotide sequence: TGTGCCAGCAGCTTAGTACGGTCGTCTAGCGGGCACCCAAAGTACTTC. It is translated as CASSLVRSSSGHPKYF.

The CDR3 loop reads CSAPTWTSGSAGTGELFF. The CDR3 bases are TGCAGTGCTCCAACTTGGACTAGCGGGAGTGCGGGCACCGGGGAGCTGTTTTTT. This chain links TRBV20-1 with TRBJ2-2; 13 nucleotides align to TRBD2. The germline gives CDR1 DFQATT, CDR2 SNEGSKA (reference sequence). The CDR3 consists of 18 residues. The V and J ends lost 5 bases and 4 bases, in that order; junction bases with no gene match: 13.

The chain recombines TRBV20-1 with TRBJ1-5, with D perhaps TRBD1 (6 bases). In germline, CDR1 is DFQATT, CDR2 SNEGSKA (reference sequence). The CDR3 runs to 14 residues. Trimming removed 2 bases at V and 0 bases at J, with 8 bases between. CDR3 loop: CSARNRDSNQPQHF. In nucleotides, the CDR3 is TGCAGTGCTAGAAACAGGGATAGCAATCAGCCCCAGCATTTT.

CDR3 region: CSVGGPETQYF. The CDR3 bases are TGCAGCGTTGGGGGCCCAGAGACCCAGTACTTC. The genes are TRBV29-1 and TRBJ2-5; possible D gene TRBD1, 5 bases. Trimming shortened V by 4 bases and J by 4 bases, and 7 bases separated the two germline ends. The CDR3 totals 11 residues. Germline CDR1 reads SQVTM; CDR2 reads ANQGSEA.

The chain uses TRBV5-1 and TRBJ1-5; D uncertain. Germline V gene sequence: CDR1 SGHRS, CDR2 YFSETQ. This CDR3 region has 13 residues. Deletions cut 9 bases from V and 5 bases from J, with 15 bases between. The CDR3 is CANREQLDQPQHF. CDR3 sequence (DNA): TGCGCCAACAGAGAGCAACTCGATCAGCCCCAGCATTTT.

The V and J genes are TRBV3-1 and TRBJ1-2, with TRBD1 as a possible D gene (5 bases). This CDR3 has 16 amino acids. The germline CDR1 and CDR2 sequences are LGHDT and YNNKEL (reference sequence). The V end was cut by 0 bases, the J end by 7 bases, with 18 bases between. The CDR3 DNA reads TGTGCCAGCAGCCAAGATCATGTGAGGGGAGCGAGTGGCTACACCTTC. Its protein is CASSQDHVRGASGYTF.

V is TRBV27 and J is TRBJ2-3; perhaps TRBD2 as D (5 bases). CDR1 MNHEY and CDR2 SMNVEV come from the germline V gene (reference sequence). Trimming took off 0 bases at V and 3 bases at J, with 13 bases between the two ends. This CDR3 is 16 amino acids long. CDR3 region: CASSLSATTGTDTQYF. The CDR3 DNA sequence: TGTGCCAGCAGTTTATCGGCTACCACGGGGACAGATACGCAGTATTTT.

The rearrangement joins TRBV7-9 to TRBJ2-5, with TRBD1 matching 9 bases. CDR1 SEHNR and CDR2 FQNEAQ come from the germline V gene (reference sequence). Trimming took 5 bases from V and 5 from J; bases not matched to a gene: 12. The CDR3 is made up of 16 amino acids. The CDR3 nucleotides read TGTGCCAGCAGCAAAGGAGACAGGGGGTTACGGGAGACCCAGTACTTC. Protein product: CASSKGDRGLRETQYF.

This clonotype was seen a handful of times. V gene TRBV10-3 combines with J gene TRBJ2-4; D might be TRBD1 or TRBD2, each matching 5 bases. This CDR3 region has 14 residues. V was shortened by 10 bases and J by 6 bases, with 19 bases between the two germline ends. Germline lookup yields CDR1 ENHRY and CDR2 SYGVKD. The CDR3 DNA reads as TGTGCCACGGGGCAGGAAAGAGCCCTAAACATTCAGTACTTC. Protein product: CATGQERALNIQYF.

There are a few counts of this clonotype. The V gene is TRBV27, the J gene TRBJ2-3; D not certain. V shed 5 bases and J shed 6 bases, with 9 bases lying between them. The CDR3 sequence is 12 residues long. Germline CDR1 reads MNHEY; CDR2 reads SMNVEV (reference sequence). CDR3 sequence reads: CASSRLKDTQYF. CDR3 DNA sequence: TGTGCCAGCAGTCGCCTTAAGGATACGCAGTATTTT.

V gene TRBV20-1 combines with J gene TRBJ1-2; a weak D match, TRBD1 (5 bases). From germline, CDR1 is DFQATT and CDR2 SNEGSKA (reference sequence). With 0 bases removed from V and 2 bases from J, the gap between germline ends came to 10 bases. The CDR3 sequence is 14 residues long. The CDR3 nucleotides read TGCAGTGCTAGAGATCCGGGGGGGAACTATGGCTACACCTTC. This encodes CSARDPGGNYGYTF.

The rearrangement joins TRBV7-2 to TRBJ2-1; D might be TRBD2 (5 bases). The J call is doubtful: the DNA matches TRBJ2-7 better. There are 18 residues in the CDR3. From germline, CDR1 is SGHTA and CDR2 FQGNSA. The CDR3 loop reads CASSLGVWLGSSYNEQYF. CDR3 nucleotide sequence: TGTGCCAGCAGCTTAGGTGTTTGGCTGGGGAGCTCCTACAATGAGCAGTACTTC.

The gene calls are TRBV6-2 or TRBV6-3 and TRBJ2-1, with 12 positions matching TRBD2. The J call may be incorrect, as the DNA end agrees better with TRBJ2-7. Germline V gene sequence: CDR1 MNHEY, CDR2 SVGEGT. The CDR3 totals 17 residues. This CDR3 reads CASNPGLAGFSYNEQYF. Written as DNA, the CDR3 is TGTGCCAGCAACCCGGGACTAGCGGGCTTCTCCTACAATGAGCAGTACTTC.

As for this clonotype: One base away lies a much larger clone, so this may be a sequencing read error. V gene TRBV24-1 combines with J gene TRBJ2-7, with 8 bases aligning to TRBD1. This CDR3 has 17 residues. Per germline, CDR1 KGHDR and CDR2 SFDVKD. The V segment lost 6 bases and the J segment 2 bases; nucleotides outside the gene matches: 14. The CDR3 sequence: CATSMGRGRESTYEQYF. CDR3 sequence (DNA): TGTGCCACCAGTATGGGCAGGGGGCGCGAGTCCACCTACGAGCAGTACTTC.

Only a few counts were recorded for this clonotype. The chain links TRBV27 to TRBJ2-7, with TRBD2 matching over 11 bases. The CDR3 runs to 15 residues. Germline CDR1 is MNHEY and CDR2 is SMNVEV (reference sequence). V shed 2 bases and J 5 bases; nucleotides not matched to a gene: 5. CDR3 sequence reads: CASSLTTSGKDEQYF. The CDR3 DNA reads TGTGCCAGCAGTTTAACGACTAGCGGGAAGGACGAGCAGTACTTC.